The present T cell receptor beta chain was sequenced within a study of blood T cells in healthy people across ages. This CDR3 is 15 amino acids long. Germline assignment: CDR1 SGHRS and CDR2 YFSETQ. This clonotype was observed a single time. PCR was performed a second time for roughly 7 to 11 cycles using a sample-barcoded 5' primer and a J-beta primer mix. MiXCR, run by TCRdb on the 5' RACE reads, gives a single entry per CDR3 protein. Of over a million distinct CDR3 sequences in the sample, approximately 59% were seen once. This TCR was sampled from a man aged 18 to 35 in good health. The chain uses TRBV5-1 and TRBJ2-4, with 9 positions matching TRBD1. The tail of the sequence fits TRBJ2-7 better, so the J call may be wrong. The sample taken for sequencing was blood. The CDR3: CASSPRPGQGYEQYF. CDR3 in DNA: TGCGCCAGCAGCCCGCGTCCGGGACAGGGCTACGAGCAGTACTTC.